The 31 T cell receptor beta chains below all came from one sample that was sequenced in a study of cytomegalovirus exposure and HLA in healthy donors. PCR amplification relied on 60 Vbeta primers (plus 13 Jbeta primers). The method was immunoSEQ multiplex PCR; TCRdb's version includes in-frame clones alone and lacks a portion of them. The repertoire consists of 100,000 to 150,000 clones, with less than 85% occurring once and the leading ten covering 8.9%. The specimen sequenced was PBMCs. These receptors were obtained from a man aged 25-40 years in good health and CMV-seropositive.

This rearrangement joins TRBV28 to TRBJ2-6; D is uncertain. The germline V and J ends were trimmed by 10 bases and 1 base, with 17 bases remaining between them. Looked up from germline, CDR1 is MDHEN and CDR2 is SYDVKM. CDR3 size: 16 residues. In nucleotides, the CDR3 is TGTGCCACCGACCCTTACAGTAGATCTGGGGCCAACGTCCTGACTTTC. This encodes CATDPYSRSGANVLTF.

The chain joins TRBV19 to TRBJ1-5; the D gene is possibly TRBD1 (5 bases). Per germline, CDR1 LNHDA and CDR2 SQIVND (reference sequence). The CDR3 consists of 14 residues. V lost 1 base, J lost 5 bases, and 9 bases lay in between. CDR3 loop: CASSIGGGYQPQHF. In DNA form, the CDR3 reads TGTGCCAGTAGTATAGGGGGGGGTTATCAGCCCCAGCATTTT.

This clone was found a few times. The genes are TRBV18 and TRBJ1-1; D unclear. V lost 2 bases and J 7 bases, leaving 14 bases between the germline ends. Germline CDR1 reads KGHSH; CDR2 reads LQKENI. This CDR3 is 14 amino acids long. CDR3 sequence (DNA): TGTGCCAGCTCACCAAGCGGGAGAGACCATGAAGCTTTCTTT. Translating it yields CASSPSGRDHEAFF.

This clone was seen more than once but under ten times. The V gene is TRBV4-1, the J gene TRBJ1-2; TRBD1 agrees at 9 bases. Germline lookup yields CDR1 MGHRA and CDR2 YSYEKL. This CDR3 comprises 15 residues. Germline trimming cut 3 bases from V and 6 bases from J; bases unmatched to any gene: 8. The CDR3, as DNA: TGCGCCAGCAGCCATCATAGGGACAGGGAAGATGGCTACACCTTC. Protein: CASSHHRDREDGYTF.

This clone was seen once. The rearrangement joins TRBV21-1 to TRBJ1-2; no DNA check was done on the table's D call, TRBD1. TRBV21-1 is a recognized pseudogene. There are 20 residues in the CDR3. CDR3 nucleotides: TGTGCCAGCAGCCACCCCTTACCCCCCCGCCGGGACAGGACTAACTATGGCTACACCTTC. Its translation: CASSHPLPPRRDRTNYGYTF.

This clone was recorded a few times. The CDR3 DNA reads TGTGCCAGCAGCTCCGTCCCGGGACTAGCGGGGGGCTTCTACAATGAGCAGTTCTTC. Its protein product is CASSSVPGLAGGFYNEQFF. The J gene is TRBJ2-1, the V gene TRBV11-2; TRBD2 agrees at 15 bases. The CDR3 contains 19 residues. Losses at the gene ends were 4 bases for V and 3 bases for J; bases not matched to a gene: 10. Germline CDR1 is SGHAT and CDR2 is FQNNGV.

A few counts support this clone. The V gene is TRBV5-1, the J gene TRBJ2-5; TRBD1 aligns across 10 bases. V was pared by 2 bases and J by 3 bases, with 4 bases of the junction left unmatched. The CDR3 has 15 amino acids. Germline CDR1 reads SGHRS; CDR2 reads YFSETQ. The CDR3 spells CASSLAGTGEETQYF. The CDR3 DNA follows: TGCGCCAGCAGCTTAGCCGGGACAGGGGAAGAGACCCAGTACTTC. Filled out from reference TRBV5-1 and TRBJ2-5, the complete variable domain reads KAGVTQTPRYLIKTRGQQVTLSCSPISGHRSVSWYQQTPGQGLQFLFEYFSETQRNKGNFPGRFSGRQFSNSRSEMNVSTLELGDSALYLCASSLAGTGEETQYFGPGTRLLVL.

This chain connects TRBV5-1 to TRBJ2-5, with D unclear. TRBJ2-7 matches the DNA end more closely, so the J call is doubtful. Per the germline V gene, CDR1 is SGHRS and CDR2 is YFSETQ. The CDR3 is 15 amino acids. CDR3 bases: TGCGCCAGCAGCTTGGGTTTAGGCCTAGCCTACGAGCAGTACTTC. Its translation: CASSLGLGLAYEQYF.

This clone was counted only a few times. The chain is built from TRBV6-1 and TRBJ1-2; weak D call: TRBD1 (5 bases). Germline CDR1 is MNHNS and CDR2 is SASEGT. The germline V and J ends were trimmed by 2 bases and 4 bases, with 14 bases remaining between them. This CDR3 is 15 amino acids long. The CDR3 nucleotides are TGTGCCAGCAGTGAATGGGGCGGGGGTGGCTATGGCTACACCTTC. It encodes CASSEWGGGGYGYTF.

The rearrangement joins TRBV2 to TRBJ2-7; D gene uncertain. V was clipped by 10 bases and J by 3 bases, with 22 bases between them. Germline CDR1 reads SNHLY; CDR2 reads FYNNEI. CDR3 length: 15 residues. CDR3 sequence: CAISSTQAEGYEQYF. CDR3 DNA: TGTGCCATCTCTTCCACGCAGGCTGAAGGCTACGAGCAGTACTTC.

This chain uses TRBV6-1 with TRBJ2-5, with 11 bases aligning to TRBD2. Judging by the DNA end, TRBJ2-7 fits better; the J call may be wrong. CDR1 is MNHNS and CDR2 is SASEGT in the germline V gene. This CDR3 spans 15 amino acids. In nucleotides, the CDR3 is TGTGCCAGCAGTCTAACTAGCGGGGGATCCTACGAGCAGTACTTC. Protein: CASSLTSGGSYEQYF.

The rearrangement joins TRBV11-2 to TRBJ1-6; D is perhaps TRBD1 (5 bases). The CDR3 contains 15 residues. V was cut by 6 bases and J by 5 bases, with 14 bases left in between. Germline-derived CDR1 and CDR2 are SGHAT and FQNNGV. The CDR3 DNA reads TGTGCCAGCAGGTTCACAGGCGCCGATAATTCACCCCTCCACTTT. Protein: CASRFTGADNSPLHF.

This chain links TRBV2 with TRBJ2-3; 7 positions agree with TRBD2. Trimming cost V 8 bases and J 4 bases; bases outside gene matches: 9. The germline gives CDR1 SNHLY, CDR2 FYNNEI. The CDR3 sequence is 14 residues long. CDR3 nucleotides: TGTGCCAGCGTAAGTCGGGGGGTCGCAGATACGCAGTATTTT. This sequence encodes CASVSRGVADTQYF.

The table lists this clone with a few counts. V is TRBV5-1 and J is TRBJ1-2; tentatively, D is TRBD1 (6 bases). The CDR3 totals 18 residues. The V end was cut by 0 bases, the J end by 6 bases, with 24 bases between. From germline, CDR1 is SGHRS and CDR2 YFSETQ. CDR3 loop: CASSLAGAGASWNDGYTF. CDR3 DNA: TGCGCCAGCAGCTTGGCTGGGGCAGGGGCGAGTTGGAACGATGGCTACACCTTC.

The chain employs TRBV7-9 and TRBJ2-3, with D possibly being TRBD2 (6 bases). In germline, CDR1 is SEHNR, CDR2 FQNEAQ (reference sequence). The CDR3 is 18 residues long. The V end was cut by 0 bases, the J end by 0 bases, with 16 bases between. The CDR3 loop reads CASSLAPRRGRSTDTQYF. CDR3 nucleotides: TGTGCCAGCAGCTTAGCCCCCAGGAGGGGACGAAGCACAGATACGCAGTATTTT.

The V call is TRBV5-1, the J call TRBJ1-1, with a weak D call TRBD1 (5 bases). V gave up 4 bases and J gave up 0 bases, with 13 bases separating them. Looked up from germline, CDR1 is SGHRS and CDR2 is YFSETQ. CDR3 size: 15 residues. CDR3 in amino acids: CASSKGMGMNTEAFF. The DNA for the CDR3 is TGCGCCAGCAGCAAGGGGATGGGAATGAACACTGAAGCTTTCTTT.

This sequence joins TRBV10-3 and TRBJ1-4; 11 bases agree with TRBD1. Germline V gene data show CDR1 as ENHRY and CDR2 as SYGVKD. V shed 4 bases, J shed 7 bases, and the junction held 2 bases outside the gene matches. The length of the CDR3 is 14 residues. The CDR3 sequence: CAISGTGGVEKLFF. The CDR3 bases are TGTGCCATCAGTGGGACAGGGGGCGTTGAAAAACTGTTTTTT.

This chain uses TRBV28 with TRBJ2-5, with D tentatively TRBD1 (6 bases). With 5 bases removed from V and 7 bases from J, the gap between germline ends came to 17 bases. CDR1 is MDHEN, CDR2 SYDVKM, per germline. The CDR3 runs to 14 residues. Here the CDR3 reads CASSGGNQRRTQYF. CDR3 coding DNA: TGTGCCAGCAGTGGGGGCAACCAGAGGAGGACCCAGTACTTC.

As regards this clone: One junction end does not reproduce the germline sequence, and a read error may be involved. The chain carries TRBV18 and TRBJ1-4, with D possibly TRBD1 on 6 matching bases. CDR3 length: 14 amino acids. Per the germline V gene, CDR1 is KGHSH and CDR2 is LQKENI. The CDR3 loop reads CASSPTTTGEKLFF. CDR3 DNA: TGTGCCAGCTCACCGACTACGACAGGTGAAAAGCTGTTTTTT. Together with reference TRBV18 and TRBJ1-4, the CDR3 gives the full variable domain: NAGVMQNPRHLVRRRGQEARLRCSPMKGHSHVYWYRQLPEEGLKFMVYLQKENIIDESGMPKERFSAEFPKEGPSILRIQQVVRGDSAAYFCASSPTTTGEKLFFGSGTQLSVL.

The rearrangement links TRBV7-3 to TRBJ2-1, with no clear D. CDR1 and CDR2 from the germline V gene are SGHTA and FQGTGA. The V end lost 2 bases, the J end lost 9 bases, and 17 bases lay between the germline ends. The CDR3 consists of 15 residues. The CDR3 nucleotides are TGTGCCAGCAGCTTAGACTTAGGCCTTCGCGGTGAGCAGTTCTTC. Translation gives CASSLDLGLRGEQFF. The whole variable domain, filled in from reference TRBV7-3 and TRBJ2-1, reads GAGVSQTPSNKVTEKGKYVELRCDPISGHTALYWYRQSLGQGPEFLIYFQGTGAADDSGLPNDRFFAVRPEGSVSTLKIQRTERGDSAVYLCASSLDLGLRGEQFFGPGTRLTVL.

Notes on this clone: Other DNA sequences of this sample code for an identical CDR3. The CDR3 loop reads CASSQNRDRDTGNIQYF. The DNA of the CDR3 is TGCGCCAGCAGTCAAAACCGGGACAGGGATACTGGAAACATTCAGTACTTC. The chain links TRBV4-1 to TRBJ2-4, with 9 bases aligning to TRBD1. V was clipped by 6 bases and J by 6 bases; unmatched bases: 15. Germline CDR1 and CDR2: MGHRA and YSYEKL. The CDR3 covers 17 residues.

The V and J genes are TRBV19 and TRBJ2-1, with a weak D call TRBD2 (6 bases). The CDR3 extends over 15 amino acids. Germline V gives CDR1 LNHDA, CDR2 SQIVND (reference sequence). Trimming removed 1 base from V and 2 bases from J, with 9 bases in between. CDR3 sequence reads: CASSIVPGAYNEQFF. CDR3 sequence (DNA): TGTGCCAGTAGTATAGTGCCGGGGGCCTACAATGAGCAGTTCTTC.

The chain recombines TRBV5-4 with TRBJ2-2, with D uncertain. Between the trimmed V and J ends, which lost 3 bases and 6 bases, there was a span of 12 bases. The germline gives CDR1 SGHNT, CDR2 YYREEE (reference sequence). CDR3 length equals 14 residues. The CDR3, as DNA: TGTGCCAGCAGCTCATCCCTTAGTGCCGGGGAGCTGTTTTTT. Translated: CASSSSLSAGELFF. The full variable domain, completed using reference TRBV5-4 and TRBJ2-2, is ETGVTQSPTHLIKTRGQQVTLRCSSQSGHNTVSWYQQALGQGPQFIFQYYREEENGRGNFPPRFSGLQFPNYSSELNVNALELDDSALYLCASSSSLSAGELFFGEGSRLTVL.

This chain uses TRBV29-1 with TRBJ2-1; D might be TRBD1 (5 bases). CDR1 is SQVTM, CDR2 ANQGSEA, per germline. This CDR3 is built from 13 residues. The V end was cut by 5 bases, the J end by 5 bases, with 13 bases between. CDR3 loop: CSVQGMRHNEQFF. The CDR3 region has the DNA TGCAGCGTTCAGGGTATGCGACACAATGAGCAGTTCTTC.

V and J are TRBV4-1 and TRBJ1-6; D is unclear. Trimming removed 4 bases from V and 0 bases from J, with 7 bases in between. The CDR3 is made up of 15 amino acids. The germline V gene has CDR1 MGHRA and CDR2 YSYEKL. CDR3 nucleotide sequence: TGCGCCAGCAGCCCAGTGGCCTCCTATAATTCACCCCTCCACTTT. Translation gives CASSPVASYNSPLHF.

The V gene is TRBV12-5, the J gene TRBJ1-2, with 7 bases fitting TRBD1. Germline lookup yields CDR1 LGHNT and CDR2 FRNRAP. The CDR3 totals 14 residues. V shed 8 bases, J shed 0 bases, and the junction held 6 bases outside the gene matches. CDR3 sequence (DNA): TGTGCTAGTCTGCGGGACAGTTCTAACTATGGCTACACCTTC. Amino acid sequence: CASLRDSSNYGYTF.

The rearrangement uses TRBV5-1 and TRBJ2-3, with 8 bases matching TRBD1. The CDR3 loop spans 16 amino acids. Trimming cost V 0 bases and J 2 bases; bases outside gene matches: 5. The germline CDR1 and CDR2 sequences are SGHRS and YFSETQ. The CDR3 spells CASSLGRDRFTDTQYF. Here the CDR3 DNA reads TGCGCCAGCAGCTTGGGCCGGGACAGGTTCACAGATACGCAGTATTTT.

The rearrangement links TRBV4-1 to TRBJ2-1, with D perhaps TRBD2 (7 bases). Germline values: CDR1 MGHRA, CDR2 YSYEKL. The length of the CDR3 is 16 residues. V lost 1 base and J 2 bases, leaving 12 bases between the germline ends. The CDR3 DNA reads as TGCGCCAGCAGCCAAGTAGTCGGGGGGCCCTACAATGAGCAGTTCTTC. It is translated as CASSQVVGGPYNEQFF.

The chain carries TRBV21-1 and TRBJ2-7; TRBD1 was called by the table and not checked on the DNA. TRBV21-1 is termed a pseudogene. This CDR3 contains 14 residues. The CDR3 here is CARLPEGTAVEQDF. The DNA for the CDR3 is TGTGCCAGATTGCCGGAAGGGACAGCCGTGGAGCAGGACTTC.

The chain is built from TRBV6-4 and TRBJ1-1; maybe TRBD1 (6 bases). Germline lookup yields CDR1 MRHNA and CDR2 SNTAGT. This CDR3 spans 17 amino acids. Trimming took 6 bases from V and 0 from J, leaving 20 bases between them. The CDR3 here is CASSPGSGGHMNTEAFF. The CDR3 DNA follows: TGTGCCAGCAGCCCCGGATCTGGGGGACATATGAACACTGAAGCTTTCTTT.

V is TRBV5-1 and J is TRBJ2-5; D is unresolved. The germline V and J ends were trimmed by 0 bases and 0 bases, with 12 bases remaining between them. The CDR3 runs 16 residues. Germline V gene lookup returns CDR1 SGHRS and CDR2 YFSETQ. DNA for the CDR3: TGCGCCAGCAGCTTGGGGGTAGCCATAAACCAAGAGACCCAGTACTTC. It is translated as CASSLGVAINQETQYF.